The present entry profiles one T cell receptor beta chain with its context. The data are from a study of blood T cell repertoires in COVID-19. Study overall: Samples taken during acute and convalescent COVID-19 were collected in the United States, Italy and Spain. PBMCs, B-cell-depleted T cells, or T cells were the source of the cDNA or gDNA that made up the material.

Germline assignment: CDR1 SNHLY and CDR2 FYNNEI. This CDR3 is built from 14 residues. Trimming shortened V by 3 bases and J by 14 bases, and 19 bases separated the two germline ends. In the authors' workflow: How many nucleated cells were present was estimated from reference gene primer amplification. The repertoire was sequenced with immunoSEQ multiplex PCR; TCRdb's copy has only in-frame clones and lacks some. V, J and clone size reflect that table, while D and trimming were determined from the DNA. In the table there are about 26,000 clones, approximately 94% of which are singletons. The sequenced sample was peripheral blood. The rearrangement links TRBV2 to TRBJ1-4, with TRBD1 as a possible D gene (5 bases). This receptor was taken from a human donor with active COVID-19. The donor label of this sample is uncertain. CDR3 amino acids: CASSDRGTLAGLFF. DNA for the CDR3: TGTGCCAGCAGTGATCGGGGGACTCTGGCGGGGCTGTTTTTT.